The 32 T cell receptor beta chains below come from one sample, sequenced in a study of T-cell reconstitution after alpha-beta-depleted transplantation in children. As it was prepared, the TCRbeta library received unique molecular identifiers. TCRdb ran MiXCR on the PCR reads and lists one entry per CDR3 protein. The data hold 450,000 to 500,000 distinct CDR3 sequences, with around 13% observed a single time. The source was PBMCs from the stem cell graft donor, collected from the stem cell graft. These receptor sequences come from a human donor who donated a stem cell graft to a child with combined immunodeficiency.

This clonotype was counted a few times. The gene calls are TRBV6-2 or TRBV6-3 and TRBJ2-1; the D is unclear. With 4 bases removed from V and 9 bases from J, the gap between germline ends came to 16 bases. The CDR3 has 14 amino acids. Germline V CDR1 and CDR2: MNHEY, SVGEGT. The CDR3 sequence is CASSSTPLVSEQFF. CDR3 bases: TGTGCCAGCAGTTCCACACCCCTAGTCAGTGAGCAGTTCTTC.

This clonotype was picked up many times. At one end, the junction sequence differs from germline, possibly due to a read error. CDR3 nucleotides: TGTGCCAGCAGCTTAGGGCGGGCCGGGGAGCTGTTTTTT. Protein: CASSLGRAGELFF. The chain joins TRBV12-3 or TRBV12-4 to TRBJ2-2, with D possibly TRBD2 on 5 matching bases. CDR3 length: 13 amino acids.

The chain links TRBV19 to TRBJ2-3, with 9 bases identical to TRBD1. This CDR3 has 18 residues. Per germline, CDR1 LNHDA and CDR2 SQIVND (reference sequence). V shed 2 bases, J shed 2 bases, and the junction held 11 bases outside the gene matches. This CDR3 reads CASSIRTLGTGSTDTQYF. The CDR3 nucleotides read TGTGCCAGTAGTATAAGAACCCTCGGGACAGGGTCCACAGATACGCAGTATTTT. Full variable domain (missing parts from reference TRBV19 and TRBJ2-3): DGGITQSPKYLFRKEGQNVTLSCEQNLNHDAMYWYRQDPGQGLRLIYYSQIVNDFQKGDIAEGYSVSREKKESFPLTVTSAQKNPTAFYLCASSIRTLGTGSTDTQYFGPGTRLTVL.

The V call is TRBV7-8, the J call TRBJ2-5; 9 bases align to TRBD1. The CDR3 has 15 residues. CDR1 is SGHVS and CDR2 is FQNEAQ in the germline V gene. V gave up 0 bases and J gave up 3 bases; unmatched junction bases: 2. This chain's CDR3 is CASSLAGTGKETQYF. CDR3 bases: TGTGCCAGCAGCTTAGCCGGGACAGGGAAAGAGACCCAGTACTTC.

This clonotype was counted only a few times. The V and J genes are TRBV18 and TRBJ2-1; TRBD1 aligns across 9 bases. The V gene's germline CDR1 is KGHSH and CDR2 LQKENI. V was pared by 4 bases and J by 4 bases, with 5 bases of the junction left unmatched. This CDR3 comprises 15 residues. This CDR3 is CASSRGTGNYNEQFF. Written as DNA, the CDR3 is TGTGCCAGCTCACGCGGGACAGGGAATTACAATGAGCAGTTCTTC.

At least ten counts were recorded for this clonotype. CDR3 residues: CAISESLGAGTDTQYF. The CDR3 nucleotides read TGTGCCATCAGTGAGTCCTTGGGGGCTGGAACAGATACGCAGTATTTT. This chain connects TRBV10-3 to TRBJ2-3; D might be TRBD1 (6 bases). Germline-derived CDR1 and CDR2 are ENHRY and SYGVKD. The CDR3 loop spans 16 amino acids. Trimming removed 0 bases at V and 3 bases at J, with 13 bases between.

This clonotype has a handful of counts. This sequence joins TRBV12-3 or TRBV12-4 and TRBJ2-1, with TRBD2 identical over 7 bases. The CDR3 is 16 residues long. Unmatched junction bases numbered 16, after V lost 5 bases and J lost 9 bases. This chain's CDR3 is CASSVPVASGRGEQFF. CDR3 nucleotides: TGTGCCAGCAGTGTACCCGTAGCTAGCGGTAGAGGTGAGCAGTTCTTC.

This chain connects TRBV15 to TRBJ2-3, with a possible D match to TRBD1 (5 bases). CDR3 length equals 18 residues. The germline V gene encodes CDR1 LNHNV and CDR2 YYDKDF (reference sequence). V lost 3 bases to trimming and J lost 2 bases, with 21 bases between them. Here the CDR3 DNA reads TGTGCCACCAGCAGTTTGGACAAAATAATTTCTAACACAGATACGCAGTATTTT. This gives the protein CATSSLDKIISNTDTQYF.

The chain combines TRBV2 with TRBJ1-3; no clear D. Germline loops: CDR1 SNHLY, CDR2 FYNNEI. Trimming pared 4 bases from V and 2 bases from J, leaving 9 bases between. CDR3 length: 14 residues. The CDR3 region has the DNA TGTGCCAGCAGTGGTCTGAACACTGGAAACACCATATATTTT. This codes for CASSGLNTGNTIYF.

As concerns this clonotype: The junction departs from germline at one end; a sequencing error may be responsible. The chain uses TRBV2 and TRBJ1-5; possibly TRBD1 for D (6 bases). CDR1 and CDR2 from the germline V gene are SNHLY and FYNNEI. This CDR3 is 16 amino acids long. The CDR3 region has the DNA TGTACCAGCAGTTTAAGGAGCGGGGGGCAAGATCAGCCCCAGCATTTT. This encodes CTSSLRSGGQDQPQHF.

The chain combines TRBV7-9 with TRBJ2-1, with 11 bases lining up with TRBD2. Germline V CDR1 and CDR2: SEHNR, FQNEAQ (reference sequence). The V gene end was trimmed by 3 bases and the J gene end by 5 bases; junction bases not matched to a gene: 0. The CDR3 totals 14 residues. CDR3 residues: CASSLTSGDNEQFF. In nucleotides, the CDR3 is TGTGCCAGCAGCTTGACTAGCGGGGACAATGAGCAGTTCTTC.

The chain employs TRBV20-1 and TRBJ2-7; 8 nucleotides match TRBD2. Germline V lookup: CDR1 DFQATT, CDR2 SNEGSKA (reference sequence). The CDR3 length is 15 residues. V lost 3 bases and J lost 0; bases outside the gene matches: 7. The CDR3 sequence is CSASKTSGSSYEQYF. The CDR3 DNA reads TGCAGTGCTAGTAAAACTAGCGGAAGCTCCTACGAGCAGTACTTC.

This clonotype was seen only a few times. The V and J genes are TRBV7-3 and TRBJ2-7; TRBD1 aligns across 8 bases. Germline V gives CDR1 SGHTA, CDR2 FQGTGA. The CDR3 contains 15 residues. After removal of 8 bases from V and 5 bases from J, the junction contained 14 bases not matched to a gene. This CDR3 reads CASGYLTGVLDEQYF. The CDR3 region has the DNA TGTGCCAGCGGCTACCTGACAGGGGTTCTCGACGAGCAGTACTTC.

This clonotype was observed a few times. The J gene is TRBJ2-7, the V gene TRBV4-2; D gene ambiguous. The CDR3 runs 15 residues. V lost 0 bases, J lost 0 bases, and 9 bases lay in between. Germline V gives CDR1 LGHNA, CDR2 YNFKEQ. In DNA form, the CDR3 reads TGTGCCAGCAGCCAAGAAAGCGTAAGCTCCTACGAGCAGTACTTC. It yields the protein CASSQESVSSYEQYF.

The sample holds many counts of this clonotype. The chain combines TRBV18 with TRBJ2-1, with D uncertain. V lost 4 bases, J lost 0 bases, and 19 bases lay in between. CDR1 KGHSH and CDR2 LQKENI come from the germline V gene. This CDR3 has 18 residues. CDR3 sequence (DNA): TGTGCCAGCTCACGCCCAACTGAGACGGATAGCTCCTACAATGAGCAGTTCTTC. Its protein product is CASSRPTETDSSYNEQFF.

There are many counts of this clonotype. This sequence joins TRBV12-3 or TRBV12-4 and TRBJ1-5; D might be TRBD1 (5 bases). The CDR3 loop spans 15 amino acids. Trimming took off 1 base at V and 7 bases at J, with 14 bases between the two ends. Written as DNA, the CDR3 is TGTGCCAGCAGTTTAGAACAGGCAGGTTTGCAGCCCCAGCATTTT. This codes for CASSLEQAGLQPQHF.

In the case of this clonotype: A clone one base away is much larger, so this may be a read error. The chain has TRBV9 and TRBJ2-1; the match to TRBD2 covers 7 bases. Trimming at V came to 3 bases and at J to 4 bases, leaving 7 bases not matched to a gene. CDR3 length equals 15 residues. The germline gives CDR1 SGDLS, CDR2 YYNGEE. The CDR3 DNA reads TGTGCCAGCAGCGCAGGCAGCGGGGCTTACAATGAGCAGTTCTTC. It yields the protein CASSAGSGAYNEQFF.

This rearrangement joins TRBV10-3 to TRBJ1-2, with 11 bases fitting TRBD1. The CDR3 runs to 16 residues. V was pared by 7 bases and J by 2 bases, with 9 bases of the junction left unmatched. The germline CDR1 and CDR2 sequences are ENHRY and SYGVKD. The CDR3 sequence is CAITRGTGGGNYGYTF. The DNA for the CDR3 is TGTGCCATCACCCGAGGGACAGGGGGTGGAAACTATGGCTACACCTTC.

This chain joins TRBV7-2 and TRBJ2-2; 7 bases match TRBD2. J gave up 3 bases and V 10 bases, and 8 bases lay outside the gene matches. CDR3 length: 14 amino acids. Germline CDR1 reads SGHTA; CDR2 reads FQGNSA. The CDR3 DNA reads TGTGCCACTCAGACTAGCTTGGACACCGGGGAGCTGTTTTTT. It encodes CATQTSLDTGELFF.

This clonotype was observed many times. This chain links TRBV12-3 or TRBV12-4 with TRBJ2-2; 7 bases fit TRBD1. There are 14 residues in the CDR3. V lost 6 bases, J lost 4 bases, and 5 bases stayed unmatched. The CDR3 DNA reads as TGTGCCAGCAGCCCGACAGGGAGCACCGGGGAGCTGTTTTTT. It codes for CASSPTGSTGELFF.

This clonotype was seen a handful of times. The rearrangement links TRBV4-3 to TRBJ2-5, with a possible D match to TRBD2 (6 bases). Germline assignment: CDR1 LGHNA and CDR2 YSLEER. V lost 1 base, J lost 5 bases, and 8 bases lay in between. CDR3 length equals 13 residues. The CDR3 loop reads CASSQAEGETQYF. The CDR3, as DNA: TGCGCCAGCAGCCAAGCGGAGGGGGAGACCCAGTACTTC.

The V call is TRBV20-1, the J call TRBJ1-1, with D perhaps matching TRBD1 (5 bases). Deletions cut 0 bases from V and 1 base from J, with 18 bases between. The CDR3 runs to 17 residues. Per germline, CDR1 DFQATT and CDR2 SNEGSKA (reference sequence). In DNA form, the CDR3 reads TGCAGTGCTAGAGATTCTCCTCTGGACATGGGGAACACTGAAGCTTTCTTT. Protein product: CSARDSPLDMGNTEAFF.

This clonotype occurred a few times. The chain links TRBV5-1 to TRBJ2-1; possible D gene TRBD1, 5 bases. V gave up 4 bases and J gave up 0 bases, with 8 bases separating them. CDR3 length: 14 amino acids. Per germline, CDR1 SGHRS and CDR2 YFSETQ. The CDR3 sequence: CASSPDSSYNEQFF. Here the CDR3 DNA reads TGCGCCAGCAGCCCAGACAGCTCCTACAATGAGCAGTTCTTC.

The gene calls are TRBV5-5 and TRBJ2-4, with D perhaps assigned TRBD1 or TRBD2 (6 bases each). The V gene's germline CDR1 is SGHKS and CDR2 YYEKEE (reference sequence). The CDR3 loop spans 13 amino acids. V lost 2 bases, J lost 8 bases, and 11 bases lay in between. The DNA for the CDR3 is TGTGCCAGCAGCTTCCGGGGGCAGCACATTCAGTACTTC. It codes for CASSFRGQHIQYF.

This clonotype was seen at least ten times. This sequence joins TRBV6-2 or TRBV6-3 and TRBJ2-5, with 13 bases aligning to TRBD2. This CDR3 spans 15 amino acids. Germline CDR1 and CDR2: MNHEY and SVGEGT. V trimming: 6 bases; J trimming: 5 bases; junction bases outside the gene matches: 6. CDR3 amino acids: CASSPQLAGGETQYF. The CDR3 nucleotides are TGTGCCAGCAGCCCGCAACTAGCGGGGGGGGAGACCCAGTACTTC.

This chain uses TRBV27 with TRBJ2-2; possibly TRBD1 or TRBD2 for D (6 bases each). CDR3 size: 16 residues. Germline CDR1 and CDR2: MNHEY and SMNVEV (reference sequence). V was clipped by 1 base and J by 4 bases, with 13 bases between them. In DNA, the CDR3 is TGTGCCAGCAGTTTATTATCGGGGGCGTTCACCGGGGAGCTGTTTTTT. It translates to CASSLLSGAFTGELFF.

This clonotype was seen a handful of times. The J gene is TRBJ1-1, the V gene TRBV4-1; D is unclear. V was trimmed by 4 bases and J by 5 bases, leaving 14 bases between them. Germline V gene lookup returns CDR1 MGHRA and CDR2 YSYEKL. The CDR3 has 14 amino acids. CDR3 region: CASSPFPRGTEAFF. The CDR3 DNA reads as TGCGCCAGCAGCCCATTCCCTCGTGGGACTGAAGCTTTCTTT.

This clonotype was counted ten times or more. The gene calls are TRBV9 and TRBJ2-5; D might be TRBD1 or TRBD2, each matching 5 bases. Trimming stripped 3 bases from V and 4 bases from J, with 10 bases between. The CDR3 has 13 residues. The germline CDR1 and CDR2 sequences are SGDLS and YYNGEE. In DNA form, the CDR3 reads TGTGCCAGCAGCGGTACAGGACTAGAGACCCAGTACTTC. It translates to CASSGTGLETQYF.

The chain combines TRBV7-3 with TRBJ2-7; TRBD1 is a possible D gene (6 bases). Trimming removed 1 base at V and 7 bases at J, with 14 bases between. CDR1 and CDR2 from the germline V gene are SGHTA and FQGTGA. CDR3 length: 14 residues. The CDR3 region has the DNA TGTGCCAGCAGCTTAATGCCAGGGGTAGGGGAGCAGTACTTC. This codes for CASSLMPGVGEQYF.

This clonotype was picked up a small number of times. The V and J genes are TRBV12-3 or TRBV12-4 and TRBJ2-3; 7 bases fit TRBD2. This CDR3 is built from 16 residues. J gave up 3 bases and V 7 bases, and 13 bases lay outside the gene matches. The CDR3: CASNEPPGLETDTQYF. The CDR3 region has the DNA TGTGCCAGCAACGAACCCCCCGGACTAGAAACAGATACGCAGTATTTT.

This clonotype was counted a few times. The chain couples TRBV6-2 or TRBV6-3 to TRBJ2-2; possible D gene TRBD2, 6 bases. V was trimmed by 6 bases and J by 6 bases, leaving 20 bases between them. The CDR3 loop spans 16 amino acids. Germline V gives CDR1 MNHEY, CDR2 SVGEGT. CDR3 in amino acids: CASRAGRGASPGELFF. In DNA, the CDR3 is TGTGCCAGCAGAGCCGGGCGGGGCGCTTCCCCCGGGGAGCTGTTTTTT.

The CDR3 DNA reads as TGTGCCATCAGTGAGGGGGTCTCAGCCCGTTACGAGCAGTACTTC. Amino acid sequence: CAISEGVSARYEQYF. This rearrangement joins TRBV10-3 to TRBJ2-7; D unresolved. Trimming shortened V by 2 bases and J by 4 bases, and 15 bases separated the two germline ends. Germline V CDR1 and CDR2: ENHRY, SYGVKD. The CDR3 is 15 residues long.